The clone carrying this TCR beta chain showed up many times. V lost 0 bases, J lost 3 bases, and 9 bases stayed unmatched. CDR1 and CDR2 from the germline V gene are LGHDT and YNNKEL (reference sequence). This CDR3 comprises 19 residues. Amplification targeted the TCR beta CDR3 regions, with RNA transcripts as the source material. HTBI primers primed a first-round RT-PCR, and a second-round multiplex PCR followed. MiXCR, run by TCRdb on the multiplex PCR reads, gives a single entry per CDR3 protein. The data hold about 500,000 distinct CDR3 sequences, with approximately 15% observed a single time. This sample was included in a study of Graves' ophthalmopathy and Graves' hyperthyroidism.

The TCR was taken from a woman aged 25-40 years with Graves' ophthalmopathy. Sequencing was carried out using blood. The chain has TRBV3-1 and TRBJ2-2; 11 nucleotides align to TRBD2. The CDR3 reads CASSQDPLAGAPYTGELFF. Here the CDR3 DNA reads TGTGCCAGCAGCCAAGACCCACTAGCGGGGGCGCCGTACACCGGGGAGCTGTTTTTT. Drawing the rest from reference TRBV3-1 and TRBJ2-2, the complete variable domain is DTAVSQTPKYLVTQMGNDKSIKCEQNLGHDTMYWYKQDSKKFLKIMFSYNNKELIINETVPNRFSPKSPDKAHLNLHINSLELGDSAVYFCASSQDPLAGAPYTGELFFGEGSRLTVL.